A single sample is the source of the 23 T cell receptor beta chains below, sequenced in a study of control samples from healthy donors and cancer patients. TCRdb's copy holds only in-frame clones and misses some; the assay was immunoSEQ multiplex PCR. The sample includes some 250,000 clones, about four fifths of them seen just once. The sequenced material came from PBMCs. These receptors originate from a woman in her sixties or seventies with lung cancer.

By sample share, this clone is medium-sized. The chain links TRBV11-2 to TRBJ1-5; TRBD1 might be the D (5 bases). The CDR3 has 14 residues. CDR1 is SGHAT and CDR2 is FQNNGV in the germline V gene. V was trimmed by 3 bases and J by 4 bases, leaving 10 bases between them. In DNA, the CDR3 is TGTGCCAGCAGCTTCTCGGGGGTAAATCAGCCCCAGCATTTT. The encoded protein is CASSFSGVNQPQHF.

Comments on this clone: This sample also contains other DNA sequences that code for the same CDR3. The chain uses TRBV7-3 and TRBJ2-5; 10 positions agree with TRBD1. Germline V lookup: CDR1 SGHTA, CDR2 FQGTGA. V lost 6 bases, J lost 4 bases, and 5 bases stayed unmatched. CDR3 length: 14 residues. CDR3 DNA: TGTGCCAGCAGTCGGACAGGGGGTGGAGAGACCCAGTACTTC. Translating gives CASSRTGGGETQYF.

This clone was seen only once. The chain uses TRBV12-3 or TRBV12-4 and TRBJ2-7; D call uncertain. CDR3 size: 13 residues. V was clipped by 3 bases and J by 3 bases, with 9 bases between them. In DNA, the CDR3 is TGTGCCAGCAGTTTCAACGCTATCTACGAGCAGTACTTC. Amino acid sequence: CASSFNAIYEQYF.

The rearrangement joins TRBV4-1 to TRBJ1-6; tentatively, D is TRBD1 (5 bases). Trimming pared 1 base from V and 6 bases from J, leaving 25 bases between. Germline assignment: CDR1 MGHRA and CDR2 YSYEKL. CDR3 length equals 20 residues. The CDR3 coding sequence is TGCGCCAGCAGCCAAGGCACGGACATCACCAGCCCACCCCGTAATTCACCCCTCCACTTT. Its protein product is CASSQGTDITSPPRNSPLHF.

CDR3 sequence reads: CASSSREDNQPQHF. CDR3 nucleotides: TGTGCCAGCAGTTCCCGGGAAGACAATCAGCCCCAGCATTTT. The chain carries TRBV28 and TRBJ1-5; D not certain. CDR3 size: 14 residues. The ends were cut back, 4 bases at V and 3 bases at J, with 10 bases in the middle. Germline CDR1 reads MDHEN; CDR2 reads SYDVKM.

This chain links TRBV30 with TRBJ2-7; D not resolved. The CDR3 length is 13 residues. Germline V gene data show CDR1 as GTSNPN and CDR2 as SVGIG (reference sequence). Trimming left V 2 bases short and J 0 bases short, with 8 bases between. CDR3 region: CAWSRGLSYEQYF. The CDR3 region has the DNA TGTGCCTGGAGTCGTGGCCTCTCCTACGAGCAGTACTTC.

This clone came up a few times. This chain connects TRBV9 to TRBJ1-4; a possible D gene is TRBD1 (5 bases). CDR1 is SGDLS, CDR2 YYNGEE, per germline. The CDR3 sequence is 15 residues long. Between the trimmed V and J ends, which lost 0 bases and 4 bases, there was a span of 10 bases. Written as DNA, the CDR3 is TGTGCCAGCAGCGTAGATCGGGGGAGTAATGAAAAACTGTTTTTT. Translation: CASSVDRGSNEKLFF.

The chain is built from TRBV3-1 (or the pseudogene TRBV3-2) and TRBJ1-1, with 7 bases fitting TRBD1. V lost 4 bases to trimming and J lost 1 base; unmatched junction nucleotides: 3. The CDR3 runs to 14 residues. Looked up from germline, CDR1 is LGHDT and CDR2 is YNNKEL (reference sequence). CDR3 bases: TGTGCCAGCAGCCCCTCAGGGGGGAACACTGAAGCTTTCTTT. It specifies CASSPSGGNTEAFF.

The chain links TRBV3-1 (or the pseudogene TRBV3-2) to TRBJ2-3; 10 bases are shared with TRBD2. The ends lost 1 base at V and 2 bases at J; junction bases unmatched: 6. Germline V gene sequence: CDR1 LGHDT, CDR2 YNNKEL (reference sequence). CDR3 length: 17 residues. CDR3 sequence reads: CASSQVSGGAPTDTQYF. DNA for the CDR3: TGTGCCAGCAGCCAAGTGAGCGGGGGGGCCCCCACAGATACGCAGTATTTT.

A note on this clone: Mismatch with germline at one junction end may stem from a read error. This chain links TRBV28 with TRBJ1-6; D is unresolved. The CDR3 runs to 15 residues. The germline CDR1 and CDR2 sequences are MDHEN and SYDVKM. The CDR3 coding sequence is TGTGCCAACAGTTTACGGGAGGTATATAATTCACCCCTCCACTTT. This encodes CANSLREVYNSPLHF. The full variable domain, rest sourced from reference TRBV28 and TRBJ1-6, is DVKVTQSSRYLVKRTGEKVFLECVQDMDHENMFWYRQDPGLGLRLIYFSYDVKMKEKGDIPEGYSVSREKKERFSLILESASTNQTSMYLCANSLREVYNSPLHFGNGTRLTVT.

The rearrangement uses TRBV4-2 and TRBJ2-3; no definite D call. Trimming stripped 8 bases from V and 1 base from J, with 13 bases between. The CDR3 is 14 amino acids. Germline lookup yields CDR1 LGHNA and CDR2 YNFKEQ. This chain's CDR3 is CASSPSLRTDTQYF. CDR3 sequence (DNA): TGTGCCAGCTCCCCCTCCCTGCGCACAGATACGCAGTATTTT.

This clone turned up a few times. The V call is TRBV9, the J call TRBJ2-7, with D tentatively TRBD2 (6 bases). Between the trimmed V and J ends, which lost 4 bases and 4 bases, there was a span of 18 bases. This CDR3 has 15 amino acids. Germline CDR1 reads SGDLS; CDR2 reads YYNGEE. CDR3 DNA: TGTGCCAGCAGCCTGACCGACGGGGGACCTTACGAGCAGTACTTC. It yields the protein CASSLTDGGPYEQYF.

The V call is TRBV6-2 or TRBV6-3, the J call TRBJ1-1; tentatively, D is TRBD1 (6 bases). This CDR3 is built from 14 residues. The germline V and J ends were trimmed by 2 bases and 5 bases, with 12 bases remaining between them. Looked up from germline, CDR1 is MNHEY and CDR2 is SVGEGT. Here the CDR3 reads CASSYRTAWTEAFF. The CDR3 DNA reads TGTGCCAGCAGTTACCGGACAGCCTGGACTGAAGCTTTCTTT.

V usage is TRBV27 and J usage is TRBJ2-6, with D perhaps being TRBD1 or TRBD2 (6 bases each). The germline CDR1 and CDR2 sequences are MNHEY and SMNVEV (reference sequence). Trimming cost V 2 bases and J 3 bases, with 8 bases left between them. The CDR3 is made up of 15 amino acids. CDR3 residues: CASSLGGLGANVLTF. The CDR3 DNA follows: TGTGCCAGCAGTTTAGGGGGGCTTGGGGCCAACGTCCTGACTTTC.

The CDR3 protein is CASKAGYSNQPQHF. The CDR3 nucleotides are TGTGCCAGCAAGGCGGGCTATAGCAATCAGCCCCAGCATTTT. V and J are TRBV2 and TRBJ1-5, with D unresolved. Trimming shortened V by 7 bases and J by 0 bases, and 10 bases separated the two germline ends. The CDR3 spans 14 residues. Germline V CDR1 and CDR2: SNHLY, FYNNEI.

The rearrangement links TRBV28 to TRBJ2-7; 11 bases are shared with TRBD2. Germline V CDR1 and CDR2: MDHEN, SYDVKM. This CDR3 is 15 amino acids long. V shed 8 bases, J shed 5 bases, and the junction held 11 bases outside the gene matches. CDR3 in DNA: TGTGCCAGCTTACTAGCGGGAGACCCCTCAAACGAGCAGTACTTC. Its translation: CASLLAGDPSNEQYF.

V is TRBV6-6 and J is TRBJ2-5, with D possibly being TRBD1 (5 bases). CDR3 length equals 15 residues. Deletions cut 5 bases from V and 10 bases from J, with 23 bases between. Germline V lookup: CDR1 MNHNY, CDR2 SVGAGI (reference sequence). The CDR3 loop is CASSPPGKGADGQYF. DNA of the CDR3: TGTGCCAGCAGTCCTCCCGGAAAAGGGGCGGATGGCCAGTACTTC.

The V and J genes are TRBV5-1 and TRBJ1-5; D remains unclear. CDR1 and CDR2 (germline): SGHRS, YFSETQ. The CDR3 has 13 amino acids. The V gene lost 4 bases and the J gene lost 4 bases, with 9 bases spanning the gap. CDR3 amino acids: CASSIALNQPQHF. The CDR3 bases are TGCGCCAGCAGCATCGCCCTTAATCAGCCCCAGCATTTT.

The DNA for the CDR3 is TGTGCCAGCAGTCCCCGGGGGACAGGGTCCTACAATGAGCAGTTCTTC. This encodes CASSPRGTGSYNEQFF. V is TRBV2 and J is TRBJ2-1; TRBD1 agrees at 9 bases. V gave up 5 bases and J gave up 1 base; unmatched junction bases: 6. Looked up from germline, CDR1 is SNHLY and CDR2 is FYNNEI. There are 16 residues in the CDR3.

This clone was seen just once. The chain is built from TRBV18 and TRBJ2-5, with 9 bases that match TRBD2. Trimming removed 0 bases from V and 2 bases from J; junction bases left unmatched: 13. The CDR3 runs 19 residues. CDR1 KGHSH and CDR2 LQKENI come from the germline V gene. The CDR3 DNA is TGTGCCAGCTCACCACCGAGCGGGGGGCGAGTCCCCAAGCAAGAGACCCAGTACTTC. Translation gives CASSPPSGGRVPKQETQYF. The full variable domain, in which reference TRBV18 and TRBJ2-5 provide the parts outside the CDR3, is NAGVMQNPRHLVRRRGQEARLRCSPMKGHSHVYWYRQLPEEGLKFMVYLQKENIIDESGMPKERFSAEFPKEGPSILRIQQVVRGDSAAYFCASSPPSGGRVPKQETQYFGPGTRLLVL.

This clone was observed a few times. The chain has TRBV7-2 and TRBJ1-6; possibly TRBD1 for D (5 bases). The CDR3 sequence is 14 residues long. Germline V gene sequence: CDR1 SGHTA, CDR2 FQGNSA. Trimming cost V 3 bases and J 7 bases, with 10 bases left between them. The CDR3 DNA is TGTGCCAGCAGCTTGTTCGGGGGGAATTCACCCCTCCACTTT. Its translation: CASSLFGGNSPLHF.

This chain links TRBV27 with TRBJ1-2; D may be TRBD1 (6 bases). V was cut by 4 bases and J by 5 bases, with 11 bases left in between. The CDR3 is 13 residues long. Germline values: CDR1 MNHEY, CDR2 SMNVEV (reference sequence). The CDR3 region has the DNA TGTGCCAGCAGTTCCAGGGGTGGTTATGGCTACACCTTC. It translates to CASSSRGGYGYTF.

A single count supports this clone. The V and J genes are TRBV10-1 and TRBJ2-7, with 7 bases that match TRBD2. CDR1 is WNHNN and CDR2 is SYGVQD in the germline V gene (reference sequence). V shed 4 bases and J 4 bases; nucleotides not matched to a gene: 10. This CDR3 is built from 15 residues. Written as DNA, the CDR3 is TGCGCCAGCAGTGTCCCGGCGGGGGAAAGGTACGAGCAGTACTTC. This codes for CASSVPAGERYEQYF.